The present TCR beta chain was sequenced within a study of T cell repertoires in cytomegalovirus infection (dated by TCRdb to the late 2010s). Background on the whole study: Donor HLA type was relevant to the analysis, as public TCR beta signatures indicated carriage of CMV infection together with the matching HLA type.

The CDR1 and CDR2 encoded by the germline V gene are MRHNA and SNTAGT. Taken from cysteine to phenylalanine, the CDR3 has 18 residues. CDR3 DNA is the only sequence kept; it has 54 bases, read in frame from the first base. V is cut back by 7 bases and J by 0 bases, with 13 bases in the junction unmatched. Instrument used: Illumina HiSeq 1500. Using fastp trimming at Q25 and MiXCR clonotype assembly, TCRdb reanalyzed the public sequencing data and kept in-frame beta chains. Rows are combined by CDR3 protein, so each entry shows the most common genes and DNA. The sample table shows hundreds of thousands of distinct CDR3 sequences, and about 9.1% are seen once. The top ten constitute 2.5% of the sample. A remark on this clonotype: Its antigen remains undetermined. No base-level quality is on record; no much larger clone is a single base apart.

Broader findings and caveats from the paper: Carriers of CMV infection plus the relevant HLA type were discriminated by the cumulative frequency of public TCR beta family members in the study cohort and in an independent roughly 320-donor cohort. The ex vivo response was dominated by HLA-C-restricted CMV-specific TCR beta clonotypes, and the single most frequent clonotype in two of eight donors was supplied by these HLA-C-restricted clonotypes.

The sample taken for sequencing was PBMCs. This TCR was recovered from a human donor in good health (CMV status not recorded). Some clones in this sample may be carry-over from other donors' samples. The chain is made from TRBV6-4 and TRBJ1-4, and 8 bases in between align with TRBD1. The CDR3 reads CASTSQGASSSTNEKLFF. The base sequence is TGTGCCAGCACCAGTCAGGGGGCCTCATCTTCAACTAATGAAAAACTGTTTTTT.